The 15 T cell receptor beta chains listed next were all sequenced from one sample in a study of human T cells and chemical hapten exposure. Time point denoted: pre-sensitization, week 0. Described treatment: therapeutic diphenylcyclopropenone sensitization with weekly scalp DPC. A single record per CDR3 protein comes from TCRdb applying MiXCR to the RACE reads. The data contain around 300,000 distinct CDR3 sequences, 7.7% of them singletons. Source: whole blood, taken in connection with sensitization to the hapten diphenylcyclopropenone (DPC). Receptor source: a young man with alopecia areata. Some clones in this sample may be carry-over from other donors' samples.

This clonotype was picked up a small number of times. The gene calls are TRBV20-1 and TRBJ1-4, with a possible D match to TRBD1 (5 bases). This CDR3 contains 14 residues. Germline V gene sequence: CDR1 DFQATT, CDR2 SNEGSKA (reference sequence). Trimming stripped 6 bases from V and 8 bases from J, with 19 bases between. The CDR3 DNA reads as TGCAGTGCGGCGGGCCGGCAGGGACGGGAAAAACTGTTTTTT. Its protein is CSAAGRQGREKLFF.

This clonotype occurred a few times. The chain couples TRBV6-1 to TRBJ1-1; D gene unclear. Trimming stripped 6 bases from V and 3 bases from J, with 23 bases between. Germline-derived CDR1 and CDR2 are MNHNS and SASEGT. This CDR3 is built from 17 residues. CDR3 residues: CASSLSIWTARDTEAFF. The DNA for the CDR3 is TGTGCCAGCAGCCTATCCATTTGGACGGCAAGGGACACTGAAGCTTTCTTT.

This sequence joins TRBV10-1 and TRBJ2-3; 7 bases map to TRBD1. V was clipped by 5 bases and J by 4 bases; unmatched bases: 3. Per germline, CDR1 WNHNN and CDR2 SYGVQD (reference sequence). The CDR3 consists of 13 residues. The CDR3 protein is CASSQGVADTQYF. The CDR3 DNA follows: TGCGCCAGCAGTCAGGGGGTCGCAGATACGCAGTATTTT.

The chain combines TRBV5-6 with TRBJ2-1; tentatively, D is TRBD1 or TRBD2 (6 bases each). Per germline, CDR1 SGHDT and CDR2 YYEEEE. The CDR3 length is 15 residues. V was trimmed by 3 bases and J by 7 bases, leaving 17 bases between them. The CDR3: CASSWDVRGGNEQFF. DNA for the CDR3: TGTGCCAGCAGCTGGGACGTCAGGGGAGGAAATGAGCAGTTCTTC.

This clonotype was counted ten times or more. The V and J genes are TRBV20-1 and TRBJ2-7, with D tentatively TRBD1 (8 bases). V lost 6 bases and J lost 2, with 17 bases in between. Per the germline V gene, CDR1 is DFQATT and CDR2 is SNEGSKA (reference sequence). CDR3 size: 14 residues. CDR3 region: CSAAQGGLTYEQYF. CDR3 in DNA: TGCAGTGCCGCACAGGGGGGACTAACCTACGAGCAGTACTTC.

The chain joins TRBV2 to TRBJ2-1; weak D call: TRBD2 (7 bases). The CDR3 contains 15 residues. Germline V gene data show CDR1 as SNHLY and CDR2 as FYNNEI. V was cut by 4 bases and J by 2 bases, with 12 bases left in between. CDR3 sequence: CASSVGGGTYNEQFF. CDR3 bases: TGTGCCAGCAGTGTGGGCGGGGGCACCTACAATGAGCAGTTCTTC.

This clonotype was counted between two and nine times. This chain joins TRBV6-5 and TRBJ1-5; D may be TRBD1 (5 bases). Germline lookup yields CDR1 MNHEY and CDR2 SVGAGI. The V end was cut by 2 bases, the J end by 7 bases, with 15 bases between. CDR3 length: 15 residues. The CDR3 DNA reads TGTGCCAGCAGTTACGGACCCGGGGCAGGGCAGCCCCAGCATTTT. It is translated as CASSYGPGAGQPQHF.

This clonotype was observed at least ten times. The CDR3 nucleotides read TGTGCCAGCAGTTTAGGAGGAAAGGGAACTGAAGCTTTCTTT. This translates into CASSLGGKGTEAFF. V gene TRBV28 combines with J gene TRBJ1-1; D remains unclear. The CDR3 spans 14 residues. Trimming removed 2 bases at V and 5 bases at J, with 12 bases between. Germline lookup yields CDR1 MDHEN and CDR2 SYDVKM.

For the CDR3, the DNA is TGTGCCAGCAGAGGGACATTATTTGGCAATCAGCCCCAGCATTTT. This gives the protein CASRGTLFGNQPQHF. The chain carries TRBV6-6 and TRBJ1-5; D may be TRBD1 (6 bases). The CDR3 is 15 residues long. V was cut by 6 bases and J by 2 bases, with 14 bases left in between. From germline, CDR1 is MNHNY and CDR2 SVGAGI (reference sequence).

This clonotype was counted at least ten times. This chain uses TRBV7-9 with TRBJ2-1; no clear D gene. Per the germline V gene, CDR1 is SEHNR and CDR2 is FQNEAQ (reference sequence). V shed 5 bases and J shed 7 bases, with 9 bases lying between them. The CDR3 covers 12 residues. The DNA of the CDR3 is TGTGCCAGCAGCCCCGGTCCGAATGAGCAGTTCTTC. Protein product: CASSPGPNEQFF. The whole variable domain, filled in from reference TRBV7-9 and TRBJ2-1, reads DTGVSQNPRHKITKRGQNVTFRCDPISEHNRLYWYRQTLGQGPEFLTYFQNEAQLEKSRLLSDRFSAERPKGSFSTLEIQRTEQGDSAMYLCASSPGPNEQFFGPGTRLTVL.

This clonotype was found many times. This chain connects TRBV12-3 or TRBV12-4 to TRBJ1-1; 10 bases agree with TRBD1. V was clipped by 3 bases and J by 5 bases; unmatched bases: 3. The CDR3 extends over 14 amino acids. Written as DNA, the CDR3 is TGTGCCAGCAGTTTTGGACAGGGGGTAACTGAAGCTTTCTTT. Its protein is CASSFGQGVTEAFF.

In its sample, this clonotype was seen many times. The V gene is TRBV6-2 or TRBV6-3, the J gene TRBJ2-7; D not certain. The CDR3 runs 12 residues. CDR1 and CDR2 from the germline V gene are MNHEY and SVGEGT. V lost 8 bases, J lost 3 bases, and 11 bases lay in between. CDR3 DNA: TGTGCCAGCGGTAAGCAGAACTACGAGCAGTACTTC. This translates into CASGKQNYEQYF.

This clonotype was seen more than once but under ten times. The CDR3 spells CASSETGGLNTEAFF. The CDR3 DNA follows: TGTGCCAGCAGTGAGACAGGGGGCTTGAACACTGAAGCTTTCTTT. The gene calls are TRBV12-3 or TRBV12-4 and TRBJ1-1; 10 nucleotides align to TRBD1. The length of the CDR3 is 15 residues. V gave up 5 bases and J gave up 0 bases; unmatched junction bases: 3.

This chain links TRBV5-1 with TRBJ1-5; TRBD1 might be the D (6 bases). This CDR3 has 16 amino acids. Per germline, CDR1 SGHRS and CDR2 YFSETQ. Trimming removed 1 base at V and 4 bases at J, with 15 bases between. This chain's CDR3 is CASSLTGQALNQPQHF. CDR3 coding DNA: TGCGCCAGCAGCTTGACAGGGCAGGCCTTAAATCAGCCCCAGCATTTT.

This clonotype came up many times. V gene TRBV24-1 combines with J gene TRBJ2-7; 12 bases are a match to TRBD2. V was clipped by 3 bases and J by 4 bases; unmatched bases: 0. Germline assignment: CDR1 KGHDR and CDR2 SFDVKD. This CDR3 contains 14 residues. CDR3 amino acids: CATSDGLAGYEQYV. CDR3 sequence (DNA): TGTGCCACCAGTGATGGACTAGCGGGGTACGAGCAGTACGTC.